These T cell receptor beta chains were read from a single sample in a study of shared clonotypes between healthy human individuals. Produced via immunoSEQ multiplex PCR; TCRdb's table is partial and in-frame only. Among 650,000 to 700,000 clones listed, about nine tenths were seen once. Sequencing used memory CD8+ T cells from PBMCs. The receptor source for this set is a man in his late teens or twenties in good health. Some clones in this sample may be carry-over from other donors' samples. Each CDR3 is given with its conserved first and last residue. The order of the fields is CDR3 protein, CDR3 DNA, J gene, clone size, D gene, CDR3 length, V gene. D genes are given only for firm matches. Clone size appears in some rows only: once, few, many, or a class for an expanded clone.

CASSLKGFGEKLFF | TGTGCCAGCAGCTTAAAGGGTTTCGGTGAAAAACTGTTTTTT | TRBJ1-4 | - | - | 14 | TRBV7-9
CASSLGQGNVYEQYF | TGCGCCAGCAGCTTGGGACAGGGCAACGTCTACGAGCAGTACTTC | TRBJ2-7 | - | TRBD1 | 15 | TRBV5-1
CASSLLGTSGYEQYF | TGTGCCAGCAGCCTCCTCGGGACTAGCGGCTACGAGCAGTACTTC | TRBJ2-7 | - | TRBD2 | 15 | TRBV7-8
CASSAWAGVNNEQFF | TGTGCCAGCAGCGCCTGGGCGGGAGTCAACAATGAGCAGTTCTTC | TRBJ2-1 | - | TRBD2 | 15 | TRBV11-3
CASSLGHQSSYEQYF | TGTGCCAGCAGTCTGGGACACCAGAGCTCCTACGAGCAGTACTTC | TRBJ2-7 | - | - | 15 | TRBV6-5
CASSYTGTKWYNEQFF | TGTGCCAGCAGTTACACCGGGACGAAATGGTACAATGAGCAGTTCTTC | TRBJ2-1 | - | - | 16 | TRBV6-5
CASRQVSGYTEAFF | TGTGCCAGCAGACAGGTTTCGGGGTACACTGAAGCTTTCTTT | TRBJ1-1 | once | - | 14 | TRBV27
CASSLPRGFAEAFF | TGTGCCAGCTCACTACCAAGGGGCTTCGCTGAAGCTTTCTTT | TRBJ1-1 | - | - | 14 | TRBV18
CASSKDLPGQLNTEAFF | TGTGCCAGTAGTAAAGATCTGCCGGGACAGTTGAACACTGAAGCTTTCTTT | TRBJ1-1 | - | TRBD1 | 17 | TRBV19
CASSYILENAKTQYF | TGTGCCAGCAGCTACATTCTGGAGAACGCGAAGACCCAGTACTTC | TRBJ2-5 | - | - | 15 | TRBV7-8
CAISESGQEQYF | TGTGCCATCAGTGAGTCTGGCCAGGAGCAGTACTTC | TRBJ2-7 | - | - | 12 | TRBV10-3
CASSLLGTTSSYEQYF | TGTGCCAGCAGTTTATTGGGGACGACGAGCTCCTACGAGCAGTACTTC | TRBJ2-7 | - | - | 16 | TRBV28
CASSLARGRFYEQYF | TGTGCCAGCAGCTTAGCTCGCGGGAGGTTTTACGAGCAGTACTTC | TRBJ2-7 | once | TRBD2 | 15 | TRBV11-2
CASSLGPASPFEQYF | TGTGCCAGCAGCTTAGGTCCCGCTAGCCCCTTTGAGCAGTACTTC | TRBJ2-7 | - | - | 15 | TRBV7-9
CASRGVLAGSNTGELFF | TGTGCCAGCAGGGGGGTGCTGGCAGGGTCGAACACCGGGGAGCTGTTTTTT | TRBJ2-2 | - | - | 17 | TRBV25-1
CSVVGTGRSYEQYF | TGCAGCGTTGTTGGGACAGGACGTTCCTACGAGCAGTACTTC | TRBJ2-7 | - | TRBD1 | 14 | TRBV29-1
CAWSVSTNGQQFF | TGTGCCTGGAGTGTATCGACCAATGGACAGCAGTTCTTC | TRBJ2-1 | - | - | 13 | TRBV30
CASSVGYNEQFF | TGTGCCAGCAGCGTAGGCTACAATGAGCAGTTCTTC | TRBJ2-1 | - | - | 12 | TRBV9
CASSQVRAPSSYNEQFF | TGTGCCAGCAGCCAAGTCAGAGCGCCGAGCTCCTACAATGAGCAGTTCTTC | TRBJ2-1 | - | - | 17 | TRBV14
CASRWTKGSYEQYF | TGTGCCAGCCGCTGGACAAAGGGCTCCTACGAGCAGTACTTC | TRBJ2-7 | - | - | 14 | TRBV28
CASTLRQGRSVEKLFF | TGTGCCAGTACCCTCCGACAGGGTCGATCTGTCGAGAAACTGTTTTTT | TRBJ1-4 | - | TRBD1 | 16 | TRBV19
CASSPSPLAGITDTQYF | TGTGCCAGCAGCCCCTCCCCACTAGCGGGGATCACAGATACGCAGTATTTT | TRBJ2-3 | - | TRBD2 | 17 | TRBV2
CASSLKSHLHGYTF | TGTGCCAGCAGTTTAAAGTCCCATTTGCATGGCTACACCTTC | TRBJ1-2 | once | - | 14 | TRBV28
CASSYFPRGHNEQFF | TGTGCCAGCAGCTACTTCCCGCGGGGGCACAATGAGCAGTTCTTC | TRBJ2-1 | - | - | 15 | TRBV5-6
CASSLRVSNRQYF | TGTGCCAGCAGTTTAAGAGTTAGCAATCGGCAGTACTTC | TRBJ2-7 | - | - | 13 | TRBV28
CASSFSGTSESLAGELFF | TGTGCCAGCAGCTTCTCCGGGACTAGCGAAAGCCTGGCCGGGGAGCTGTTTTTT | TRBJ2-2 | - | TRBD2 | 18 | TRBV7-8
CASSSVYSNQPQHF | TGTGCCAGCAGTTCTGTATATAGCAATCAGCCCCAGCATTTT | TRBJ1-5 | - | - | 14 | TRBV28
CASSESRDASTDTQYF | TGCGCCAGCAGTGAGTCACGGGACGCTAGCACAGATACGCAGTATTTT | TRBJ2-3 | - | - | 16 | TRBV10-1
CASSLDPIGRRINYGYTF | TGTGCCAGCAGCTTAGATCCCATAGGACGCCGCATCAACTATGGCTACACCTTC | TRBJ1-2 | once | - | 18 | TRBV7-8
CASSQGQVGRDPGANVLTF | TGCGCCAGCAGCCAGGGACAGGTGGGGAGAGACCCTGGGGCCAACGTCCTGACTTTC | TRBJ2-6 | - | TRBD1 | 19 | TRBV4-1
CASRDRGGEKLFF | TGTGCCAGCCGGGACAGGGGCGGTGAAAAACTGTTTTTT | TRBJ1-4 | - | TRBD1 | 13 | TRBV6-6
CATASIVEQYF | TGTGCCACCGCCTCGATTGTCGAGCAGTACTTC | TRBJ2-7 | once | - | 11 | TRBV19
CAWQPFNYGYTF | TGTGCCTGGCAACCCTTCAACTATGGCTACACCTTC | TRBJ1-2 | few | - | 12 | TRBV30
CASSDRDGSNQPQHF | TGTGCCAGCAGTGATCGGGACGGAAGCAATCAGCCCCAGCATTTT | TRBJ1-5 | - | - | 15 | TRBV27
CASRSLSGRDTDTQYF | TGTGCCAGCAGATCCTTAAGCGGGAGGGACACAGATACGCAGTATTTT | TRBJ2-3 | - | TRBD2 | 16 | TRBV28
CASSLPQGREQYF | TGTGCCAGCAGCTTGCCTCAGGGGCGGGAGCAGTACTTC | TRBJ2-7 | - | - | 13 | TRBV7-8
CASSQGTGDGNTIYF | TGCGCCAGCAGCCAAGGGACAGGGGATGGAAACACCATATATTTT | TRBJ1-3 | - | TRBD1 | 15 | TRBV4-3
CASSRRDPLDEQYF | TGTGCCAGCAGTAGACGGGACCCTCTCGACGAGCAGTACTTC | TRBJ2-7 | - | - | 14 | TRBV27
CAWSDSMGSGANVLTF | TGTGCCTGGAGCGATTCCATGGGATCTGGGGCCAACGTCCTGACTTTC | TRBJ2-6 | - | - | 16 | TRBV30
CASSPPGWDTQYF | TGTGCCAGCAGCCCTCCTGGGTGGGATACGCAGTATTTT | TRBJ2-3 | - | - | 13 | TRBV7-8
CSVEDSALNYGYTF | TGCAGCGTTGAAGATTCGGCACTGAACTATGGCTACACCTTC | TRBJ1-2 | - | - | 14 | TRBV29-1